These 31 T cell receptor beta chains came from one sample sequenced in a study of vaccination and CD4 T cells after COVID-19. Sequencing of the DNA from cultured CD4+ T cells was carried out with the Oncomine TCR Beta short-read assay. In TCRdb, the PCR reads were re-called with MiXCR into one record per CDR3 protein. The sample contains 9,000 to 10,000 distinct CDR3 sequences, about 66% of which appear only once. Their antigens are not known. Documented treatment: roughly 10-day PBMC culture with coronavirus spike peptide pools or control peptides (ViraFEST assay). Material for sequencing was CD4+ T cells from blood, cultured in vitro. The source is a human donor who had recovered from COVID-19.

This chain uses TRBV2 with TRBJ1-2, with D perhaps TRBD1 (5 bases). V dropped 0 bases and J dropped 2 bases, with 16 bases sitting between them. The germline gives CDR1 SNHLY, CDR2 FYNNEI. This CDR3 is built from 17 residues. This CDR3 reads CASSEALPTEVNYGYTF. Here the CDR3 DNA reads TGTGCCAGCAGTGAAGCGCTTCCGACAGAAGTGAACTATGGCTACACCTTC.

This CDR3 is CASSARRLRQGRGMDYGYTF. Written as DNA, the CDR3 is TGTGCCAGCAGTGCCCGCCGATTAAGACAGGGGCGAGGTATGGACTATGGCTACACCTTC. The chain joins TRBV12-3 or TRBV12-4 to TRBJ1-2, with TRBD1 identical over 8 bases. V lost 5 bases, J lost 3 bases, and 23 bases stayed unmatched. This CDR3 comprises 20 residues.

This chain connects TRBV28 to TRBJ2-3, with D maybe TRBD2 (6 bases). This CDR3 has 15 residues. The germline V gene encodes CDR1 MDHEN and CDR2 SYDVKM. Deletions cut 5 bases from V and 4 bases from J, with 16 bases between. The CDR3 spells CASSHGDSRADTQYF. The CDR3 bases are TGTGCCAGCAGTCACGGGGACTCAAGGGCAGATACGCAGTATTTT.

CDR3 nucleotides: TGCAGTGCTACCCGCAGCCACTCTGGAAACACCATATATTTT. It translates to CSATRSHSGNTIYF. J is TRBJ1-3 and V is TRBV20-1; D gene ambiguous. CDR3 size: 14 residues. The germline gives CDR1 DFQATT, CDR2 SNEGSKA (reference sequence). V was cut by 4 bases and J by 0 bases, with 10 bases left in between.

The chain joins TRBV19 to TRBJ1-5; possible D gene TRBD1, 5 bases. The CDR3 is made up of 13 amino acids. CDR1 is LNHDA, CDR2 SQIVND, per germline (reference sequence). The V end was cut by 5 bases, the J end by 3 bases, with 8 bases between. CDR3 sequence (DNA): TGTGCCAGTAGTTTCAGGGTCAATCAGCCCCAGCATTTT. It translates to CASSFRVNQPQHF.

The chain employs TRBV6-1 and TRBJ2-1; 12 bases agree with TRBD2. Germline CDR1 reads MNHNS; CDR2 reads SASEGT. The CDR3 extends over 15 amino acids. The J segment lost 6 bases and the V segment lost 4 bases, leaving 4 bases of the junction unmatched. CDR3 loop: CASSGPSGGANEQFF. In DNA form, the CDR3 reads TGTGCCAGCAGTGGGCCTAGCGGGGGGGCCAATGAGCAGTTCTTC.

The genes are TRBV12-3 or TRBV12-4 and TRBJ2-2; possible D gene TRBD2, 6 bases. With 6 bases removed from V and 7 bases from J, the gap between germline ends came to 18 bases. The CDR3 covers 15 residues. The CDR3 loop reads CASRKLVFGGGELFF. CDR3 bases: TGTGCCAGCAGGAAACTAGTTTTCGGGGGCGGGGAGCTGTTTTTT.

The V gene is TRBV20-1, the J gene TRBJ2-1; the D is unclear. The V end lost 6 bases, the J end lost 8 bases, and 11 bases lay between the germline ends. This CDR3 is built from 11 residues. Looked up from germline, CDR1 is DFQATT and CDR2 is SNEGSKA (reference sequence). The CDR3 nucleotides read TGCAGTGCCCCCCCATACGATGAGCAGTTCTTC. It translates to CSAPPYDEQFF.

This chain uses TRBV11-1 with TRBJ1-1; no clear D gene. The CDR3 covers 13 residues. CDR1 is SGHAT, CDR2 FQDESV, per germline (reference sequence). V was cut by 4 bases and J by 1 base, with 7 bases left in between. CDR3 coding DNA: TGTGCCAGCAGCTATTACAGGAACACTGAAGCTTTCTTT. It codes for CASSYYRNTEAFF.

This clonotype has just one count. The V and J genes are TRBV6-5 and TRBJ1-4; D is unresolved. Per the germline V gene, CDR1 is MNHEY and CDR2 is SVGAGI. V was clipped by 0 bases and J by 6 bases, with 11 bases between them. The CDR3 sequence is 15 residues long. CDR3 protein: CASSYSRRFDEKLFF. The DNA of the CDR3 is TGTGCCAGCAGTTACTCGAGACGGTTCGATGAAAAACTGTTTTTT.

The rearrangement uses TRBV7-6 and TRBJ2-2; the D is unclear. In germline, CDR1 is SGHVS, CDR2 FNYEAQ. V was trimmed by 2 bases and J by 7 bases, leaving 8 bases between them. The CDR3 has 13 residues. CDR3 protein: CASSLSGRGELFF. The CDR3 coding sequence is TGTGCCAGCAGCTTATCTGGGCGCGGGGAGCTGTTTTTT.

The chain employs TRBV27 and TRBJ1-1, with a weak D call TRBD1 (6 bases). The germline V gene encodes CDR1 MNHEY and CDR2 SMNVEV (reference sequence). The CDR3 is made up of 14 amino acids. Trimming removed 6 bases at V and 3 bases at J, with 14 bases between. DNA for the CDR3: TGTGCCAGCAGCCCCCCGGGGGCGTACACTGAAGCTTTCTTT. This codes for CASSPPGAYTEAFF.

The chain uses TRBV2 and TRBJ2-7, with D unresolved. The CDR3 is 15 amino acids. Germline V gene sequence: CDR1 SNHLY, CDR2 FYNNEI. V was pared by 0 bases and J by 3 bases, with 12 bases between. Here the CDR3 DNA reads TGTGCCAGCAGTGAAGCGATCCGGCAGATCTACGAGCAGTACTTC. Translation: CASSEAIRQIYEQYF. The full variable domain, its missing parts supplied by reference TRBV2 and TRBJ2-7, is EPEVTQTPSHQVTQMGQEVILRCVPISNHLYFYWYRQILGQKVEFLVSFYNNEISEKSEIFDDQFSVERPDGSNFTLKIRSTKLEDSAMYFCASSEAIRQIYEQYFGPGTRLTVT.

This clonotype was seen only a few times. This chain connects TRBV7-2 to TRBJ1-1, with a possible D match to TRBD1 (6 bases). This CDR3 is built from 16 residues. Between the trimmed V and J ends, which lost 5 bases and 1 base, there was a span of 17 bases. In germline, CDR1 is SGHTA, CDR2 FQGNSA. CDR3 sequence (DNA): TGTGCCAGCAGCCCCAGACGGGGGGGGGCGAACACTGAAGCTTTCTTT. The encoded protein is CASSPRRGGANTEAFF.

The CDR3 loop reads CASTTGSEGQPQHF. The CDR3 DNA reads as TGTGCCAGTACTACCGGGTCCGAGGGTCAGCCCCAGCATTTT. The chain uses TRBV19 and TRBJ1-5; no reliable D call. Germline loops: CDR1 LNHDA, CDR2 SQIVND (reference sequence). The CDR3 length is 14 residues. V gave up 7 bases and J gave up 6 bases, with 16 bases separating them.

The V call is TRBV19, the J call TRBJ2-2; no firm D call. V was cut by 2 bases and J by 1 base, with 8 bases left in between. In germline, CDR1 is LNHDA, CDR2 SQIVND (reference sequence). This CDR3 is 15 amino acids long. CDR3 protein: CASSISWQNTGELFF. Here the CDR3 DNA reads TGTGCCAGTAGTATAAGTTGGCAGAACACCGGGGAGCTGTTTTTT. Based on the CDR3 plus reference TRBV19 and TRBJ2-2, the full variable domain is DGGITQSPKYLFRKEGQNVTLSCEQNLNHDAMYWYRQDPGQGLRLIYYSQIVNDFQKGDIAEGYSVSREKKESFPLTVTSAQKNPTAFYLCASSISWQNTGELFFGEGSRLTVL.

This clonotype has a handful of counts. CDR3 protein: CASTTEGSYNSPLHF. The CDR3 DNA reads TGTGCCAGCACTACGGAGGGGTCCTATAATTCACCCCTCCACTTT. The rearrangement links TRBV2 to TRBJ1-6; tentative D call: TRBD1 (5 bases). This CDR3 comprises 15 residues. CDR1 is SNHLY, CDR2 FYNNEI, per germline. Trimming stripped 7 bases from V and 1 base from J, with 11 bases between.

V and J are TRBV9 and TRBJ2-5; TRBD2 matches at 7 bases. Trimming cost V 4 bases and J 1 base; bases outside gene matches: 13. This CDR3 contains 17 residues. Germline V gives CDR1 SGDLS, CDR2 YYNGEE. The DNA for the CDR3 is TGTGCCAGCAGCCCCCTTGAGCGGGGCGGGTTCCAAGAGACCCAGTACTTC. Translating gives CASSPLERGGFQETQYF.

This chain uses TRBV29-1 with TRBJ1-2; D gene unclear. Germline loops: CDR1 SQVTM, CDR2 ANQGSEA. The CDR3 consists of 12 residues. V was pared by 0 bases and J by 7 bases, with 9 bases between. This chain's CDR3 is CSVEDPSGGYTF. The DNA of the CDR3 is TGCAGCGTTGAAGACCCCTCGGGTGGCTACACCTTC.

The chain has TRBV7-2 and TRBJ2-3; no reliable D call. Germline CDR1 is SGHTA and CDR2 is FQGNSA. Trimming took off 1 base at V and 5 bases at J, with 13 bases between the two ends. This CDR3 is built from 15 residues. CDR3 region: CASSLGMTPIDTQYF. The CDR3 region has the DNA TGTGCCAGCAGCTTAGGGATGACCCCGATAGATACGCAGTATTTT.

The chain recombines TRBV2 with TRBJ1-2, with unresolved D. The CDR3 length is 14 residues. Germline CDR1 SNHLY, CDR2 FYNNEI. The germline V and J ends were trimmed by 4 bases and 7 bases, with 16 bases remaining between them. The CDR3 sequence is CASSVGGGSSGYTF. As DNA, the CDR3 is TGTGCCAGCAGTGTAGGAGGAGGTTCGTCTGGCTACACCTTC.

In its sample, this clonotype was seen a few times. The J gene is TRBJ1-2, the V gene TRBV6-2 or TRBV6-3; D perhaps matches TRBD1 (5 bases). V lost 7 bases and J 4 bases, leaving 7 bases between the germline ends. There are 11 residues in the CDR3. Germline CDR1 is MNHEY and CDR2 is SVGEGT. CDR3 coding DNA: TGTGCCAGCACAGGGTTCTATGGCTACACCTTC. It codes for CASTGFYGYTF.

This clonotype was seen a handful of times. This rearrangement joins TRBV19 to TRBJ1-1; no clear D. Germline values: CDR1 LNHDA, CDR2 SQIVND (reference sequence). Trimming stripped 3 bases from V and 0 bases from J, with 5 bases between. The CDR3 runs 13 residues. CDR3 DNA: TGTGCCAGTAGTATTCAGGTGAACACTGAAGCTTTCTTT. It specifies CASSIQVNTEAFF.

The rearrangement joins TRBV11-1 to TRBJ1-6; D gene unclear. With 4 bases removed from V and 10 bases from J, the gap between germline ends came to 17 bases. The CDR3 spans 15 residues. The germline gives CDR1 SGHAT, CDR2 FQDESV (reference sequence). The CDR3 bases are TGTGCCAGCAGCTCAGACCGGGCTGGAAGATCACCCCTCCACTTT. Translated, it gives CASSSDRAGRSPLHF.

CDR3 protein: CAISASQGPDGNQPQHF. CDR3 nucleotides: TGTGCCATCAGTGCTTCACAGGGGCCAGACGGCAATCAGCCCCAGCATTTT. V and J are TRBV10-3 and TRBJ1-5; 7 bases fit TRBD1. The V and J ends lost 4 bases and 2 bases, in that order; junction bases with no gene match: 11. CDR1 is ENHRY, CDR2 SYGVKD, per germline. This CDR3 spans 17 amino acids.

This chain links TRBV7-9 with TRBJ2-5, with D unresolved. This CDR3 is built from 14 residues. Germline V gene data show CDR1 as SEHNR and CDR2 as FQNEAQ (reference sequence). V dropped 5 bases and J dropped 4 bases, with 14 bases sitting between them. The CDR3 loop reads CASSGPLDRETQYF. The CDR3 DNA reads as TGTGCCAGCAGCGGTCCCCTTGACCGAGAGACCCAGTACTTC.

The V and J genes are TRBV19 and TRBJ2-7; D ambiguous. The CDR3 has 13 residues. Germline CDR1 LNHDA, CDR2 SQIVND (reference sequence). The V and J ends lost 3 bases and 4 bases respectively, with 10 bases between them. The CDR3 sequence: CASSIRPWYEQYF. Written as DNA, the CDR3 is TGTGCCAGTAGTATCCGCCCCTGGTACGAGCAGTACTTC. Based on the CDR3 plus reference TRBV19 and TRBJ2-7, the full variable domain is DGGITQSPKYLFRKEGQNVTLSCEQNLNHDAMYWYRQDPGQGLRLIYYSQIVNDFQKGDIAEGYSVSREKKESFPLTVTSAQKNPTAFYLCASSIRPWYEQYFGPGTRLTVT.

This chain connects TRBV10-3 to TRBJ2-7; no clear D gene. CDR3 length: 13 residues. Germline lookup yields CDR1 ENHRY and CDR2 SYGVKD. V was cut by 7 bases and J by 0 bases, with 10 bases left in between. The CDR3 region has the DNA TGTGCCATCAAAAGGAGTAGCTCCTACGAGCAGTACTTC. Translating gives CAIKRSSSYEQYF.

To note about this clonotype: A junction boundary mismatches the germline segment, possibly from a read error. This chain links TRBV28 with TRBJ1-5; 7 bases are a match to TRBD1. The CDR3 loop spans 15 amino acids. Germline V lookup: CDR1 MDHEN, CDR2 SYDVKM. Written as DNA, the CDR3 is TGTGCCAGCATTTTAGGGGGCAGCAACAATCAGCCCCAGCATTTT. Its protein is CASILGGSNNQPQHF.

The chain recombines TRBV11-2 with TRBJ2-2; no clear D. Trimming stripped 5 bases from V and 4 bases from J, with 11 bases between. Germline V gene lookup returns CDR1 SGHAT and CDR2 FQNNGV. The CDR3 is 14 amino acids. The CDR3 region has the DNA TGTGCCAGCAGCATATCCCGGAGCACCGGGGAGCTGTTTTTT. Its translation: CASSISRSTGELFF.

This clonotype was picked up one time. This chain uses TRBV7-9 with TRBJ1-4; D gene uncertain. The CDR3 contains 16 residues. Germline CDR1 reads SEHNR; CDR2 reads FQNEAQ (reference sequence). Trimming removed 7 bases from V and 4 bases from J, with 19 bases in between. CDR3 region: CASTWVQQRFNEKLFF. The DNA of the CDR3 is TGTGCCAGCACCTGGGTCCAACAGAGATTTAATGAAAAACTGTTTTTT.